These 32 T cell receptor beta chains came from one sample sequenced in a study of OX40 agonist ivuxolimab in advanced cancers. Produced via immunoSEQ multiplex PCR; TCRdb's table is partial and in-frame only. The data hold about 20,000 clones, with more than 65% observed a single time. Sequences were derived from CD4+ or CD8+ T cells sorted from blood, sampled in a trial of the OX40 agonist ivuxolimab. These receptors originate from an adult with an advanced solid tumor such as melanoma, head and neck, liver or kidney cancer.

The CDR3 reads CASSIGQGAYEQYF. DNA for the CDR3: TGTGCCAGCAGCATTGGACAGGGGGCATACGAGCAGTACTTC. The chain recombines TRBV7-8 with TRBJ2-7; 11 nucleotides line up with TRBD1. The CDR3 is made up of 14 amino acids. V lost 5 bases to trimming and J lost 4 bases; unmatched junction nucleotides: 4. CDR1 SGHVS and CDR2 FQNEAQ come from the germline V gene.

The rearrangement uses TRBV6-5 and TRBJ2-7; 7 nucleotides agree with TRBD2. The V gene end was trimmed by 2 bases and the J gene end by 7 bases; junction bases not matched to a gene: 2. Germline values: CDR1 MNHEY, CDR2 SVGAGI. The CDR3 sequence is 12 residues long. The CDR3 loop is CASSYPGGEQYF. The CDR3 DNA reads as TGTGCCAGCAGTTACCCCGGGGGGGAGCAGTACTTC.

The chain has TRBV27 and TRBJ2-6; D unresolved. The V and J ends lost 1 base and 0 bases respectively, with 7 bases between them. Germline V CDR1 and CDR2: MNHEY, SMNVEV (reference sequence). The CDR3 covers 16 residues. This CDR3 is CASSLLQSSGANVLTF. In DNA, the CDR3 is TGTGCCAGCAGTTTATTACAGAGCTCTGGGGCCAACGTCCTGACTTTC.

The chain recombines TRBV6-6 with TRBJ1-3, with D hard to call. Germline CDR1 is MNHNY and CDR2 is SVGAGI (reference sequence). V lost 2 bases, J lost 0 bases, and 5 bases lay in between. CDR3 length: 14 amino acids. CDR3 region: CASSYEGSGNTIYF. The CDR3 bases are TGTGCCAGCAGTTACGAAGGCTCTGGAAACACCATATATTTT.

The gene calls are TRBV4-1 and TRBJ1-6; D uncertain. The ends were cut back, 1 base at V and 7 bases at J, with 8 bases in the middle. Per the germline V gene, CDR1 is MGHRA and CDR2 is YSYEKL. The CDR3 is 14 residues long. In DNA form, the CDR3 reads TGCGCCAGCAGCCAAGCCACAGAGAATTCACCCCTCCACTTT. Its translation is CASSQATENSPLHF.

The genes are TRBV18 and TRBJ1-1; possibly TRBD1 for D (6 bases). With 5 bases removed from V and 6 bases from J, the gap between germline ends came to 16 bases. Germline V gives CDR1 KGHSH, CDR2 LQKENI. The CDR3 covers 14 residues. CDR3 residues: CASSFRDTQAEAFF. Here the CDR3 DNA reads TGTGCCAGCTCATTCCGGGACACACAAGCTGAAGCTTTCTTT.

The chain is built from TRBV27 and TRBJ2-1; D might be TRBD2 (5 bases). In germline, CDR1 is MNHEY, CDR2 SMNVEV (reference sequence). Trimming removed 5 bases from V and 6 bases from J, with 14 bases in between. This CDR3 has 14 residues. In nucleotides, the CDR3 is TGTGCCAGCAGTCCCCTGAGAGCGGCCAATGAGCAGTTCTTC. This translates into CASSPLRAANEQFF.

The rearrangement uses TRBV10-3 and TRBJ2-1, with 11 bases fitting TRBD1. This CDR3 is built from 13 residues. Germline V gene sequence: CDR1 ENHRY, CDR2 SYGVKD. J gave up 7 bases and V 11 bases, and 7 bases lay outside the gene matches. The CDR3, as DNA: TGTGCCTTATGGACAGGGGGCGAGAATGAGCAGTTCTTC. Encoded protein: CALWTGGENEQFF.

The CDR3 DNA follows: TGTGCCAGCTCACCACCGGGAAGCACAGATACGCAGTATTTT. It yields the protein CASSPPGSTDTQYF. This chain joins TRBV18 and TRBJ2-3; D is uncertain. The V end lost 0 bases, the J end lost 0 bases, and 4 bases lay between the germline ends. Germline V CDR1 and CDR2: KGHSH, LQKENI. The CDR3 has 14 residues.

This clone is labeled medium-sized. This chain joins TRBV2 and TRBJ2-7; TRBD1 agrees at 7 bases. This CDR3 has 14 amino acids. The junction had 9 bases not matched to a gene; V was cut back by 8 bases and J by 2 bases. Per germline, CDR1 SNHLY and CDR2 FYNNEI. The CDR3 sequence: CASVTGVGTYEQYF. CDR3 DNA: TGTGCCAGCGTCACAGGGGTGGGGACCTACGAGCAGTACTTC.

This clone was detected only once. CDR3 sequence reads: CASQRGGRETQYF. Here the CDR3 DNA reads TGTGCCAGCCAGCGAGGGGGGCGGGAGACCCAGTACTTC. The chain links TRBV9 to TRBJ2-5; D possibly matches TRBD1 or TRBD2 (6 bases each). This CDR3 has 13 residues. V dropped 7 bases and J dropped 5 bases, with 15 bases sitting between them. Germline V gene data show CDR1 as SGDLS and CDR2 as YYNGEE.

The CDR3 reads CAISPGTGGFETQYF. The CDR3 DNA sequence: TGTGCCATCAGTCCAGGGACAGGGGGCTTTGAGACCCAGTACTTC. V is TRBV10-3 and J is TRBJ2-5; 12 positions agree with TRBD1. Germline V lookup: CDR1 ENHRY, CDR2 SYGVKD. V lost 5 bases to trimming and J lost 5 bases; unmatched junction nucleotides: 6. This CDR3 is 15 amino acids long.

The rearrangement uses TRBV9 and TRBJ2-2; 10 bases fit TRBD1. Germline loops: CDR1 SGDLS, CDR2 YYNGEE. V lost 4 bases, J lost 6 bases, and 12 bases stayed unmatched. The CDR3 covers 17 residues. CDR3 DNA: TGTGCCAGCAGCCTCCCATTGACAGGGGGCAGGTCCGGGGAGCTGTTTTTT. It specifies CASSLPLTGGRSGELFF.

J is TRBJ1-2 and V is TRBV14; perhaps TRBD1 as D (6 bases). This CDR3 contains 13 residues. Trimming pared 2 bases from V and 2 bases from J, leaving 6 bases between. Germline V gives CDR1 SGHDN, CDR2 FVKESK. CDR3 residues: CASSQQGNYGYTF. CDR3 nucleotides: TGTGCCAGCAGCCAACAGGGGAACTATGGCTACACCTTC. Full variable domain (remainder filled in from reference TRBV14 and TRBJ1-2): EAGVTQFPSHSVIEKGQTVTLRCDPISGHDNLYWYRRVMGKEIKFLLHFVKESKQDESGMPNNRFLAERTGGTYSTLKVQPAELEDSGVYFCASSQQGNYGYTFGSGTRLTVV.

The rearrangement links TRBV7-9 to TRBJ1-4, with D unclear. The CDR3 totals 13 residues. CDR1 is SEHNR, CDR2 FQNEAQ, per germline (reference sequence). The germline V and J ends were trimmed by 5 bases and 5 bases, with 9 bases remaining between them. CDR3 DNA: TGTGCCAGCAGCCCGCAGAACAATGAAAAACTGTTTTTT. Protein product: CASSPQNNEKLFF.

This clone was detected once. V is TRBV27 and J is TRBJ1-1; D is perhaps TRBD1 (6 bases). Trimming took 6 bases from V and 1 from J, leaving 12 bases between them. CDR3 length equals 14 residues. Germline CDR1 reads MNHEY; CDR2 reads SMNVEV (reference sequence). The CDR3 is CASRVGQTNTEAFF. The CDR3 DNA reads TGTGCCAGCAGGGTCGGACAGACGAACACTGAAGCTTTCTTT.

The V and J genes are TRBV27 and TRBJ2-7; TRBD1 aligns across 8 bases. Germline CDR1 MNHEY, CDR2 SMNVEV (reference sequence). V was pared by 5 bases and J by 6 bases, with 9 bases of the junction left unmatched. This CDR3 is 14 amino acids long. Written as DNA, the CDR3 is TGTGCCAGCAGTGGGTCGGACAGGGCTTCCGAGCAGTACTTC. Translated, it gives CASSGSDRASEQYF.

This chain connects TRBV11-1 to TRBJ1-2; D uncertain. V lost 5 bases and J 6 bases, leaving 10 bases between the germline ends. The CDR3 has 12 amino acids. Germline-derived CDR1 and CDR2 are SGHAT and FQDESV (reference sequence). DNA of the CDR3: TGTGCCAGCAGCGCCGGGAGGGATGGCTACACCTTC. This encodes CASSAGRDGYTF.

V and J are TRBV9 and TRBJ2-7; TRBD1 matches at 9 bases. The CDR3 consists of 15 residues. From germline, CDR1 is SGDLS and CDR2 YYNGEE. The junction had 11 bases not matched to a gene; V was cut back by 4 bases and J by 6 bases. CDR3 bases: TGTGCCAGCAGCCCACGGACAGGGGAGAGGGCCGAGCAGTACTTC. Translated: CASSPRTGERAEQYF.

This clone occurred once. It may be a read error: a sequence one base away is much more abundant. The chain recombines TRBV7-2 with TRBJ1-1, with unresolved D. Deletions cut 2 bases from V and 1 base from J, with 5 bases between. The length of the CDR3 is 13 residues. The V gene's germline CDR1 is SGHTA and CDR2 FQGNSA. The CDR3 region is CASSLRGNTEAFF. Written as DNA, the CDR3 is TGTGCCAGCAGCTTAAGAGGGAACACTGAAGCTTTCTTT.

A remark on this clone: This sample includes further DNA sequences coding for the same CDR3. This sequence joins TRBV7-9 and TRBJ1-5, with TRBD1 as a possible D gene (6 bases). The length of the CDR3 is 14 residues. Trimming cost V 5 bases and J 4 bases, with 12 bases left between them. Germline V gives CDR1 SEHNR, CDR2 FQNEAQ (reference sequence). CDR3 in amino acids: CASSQEGGNQPQHF. The CDR3 DNA follows: TGTGCCAGCAGCCAGGAGGGGGGTAATCAGCCCCAGCATTTT. The variable domain in full, with the rest retrieved from reference TRBV7-9 and TRBJ1-5, is DTGVSQNPRHKITKRGQNVTFRCDPISEHNRLYWYRQTLGQGPEFLTYFQNEAQLEKSRLLSDRFSAERPKGSFSTLEIQRTEQGDSAMYLCASSQEGGNQPQHFGDGTRLSIL.

This clone was counted between two and nine times. The V gene is TRBV7-9, the J gene TRBJ2-5; D gene uncertain. Per the germline V gene, CDR1 is SEHNR and CDR2 is FQNEAQ (reference sequence). The CDR3 runs to 12 residues. The germline V and J ends were trimmed by 0 bases and 3 bases, with 2 bases remaining between them. CDR3 sequence: CASSLAKETQYF. The CDR3 DNA reads as TGTGCCAGCAGCTTAGCTAAAGAGACCCAGTACTTC.

The chain joins TRBV19 to TRBJ2-6, with D tentatively TRBD1 or TRBD2 (6 bases each). The CDR3 is 13 amino acids. In germline, CDR1 is LNHDA, CDR2 SQIVND (reference sequence). V was shortened by 4 bases and J by 13 bases, with 14 bases between the two germline ends. The CDR3 reads CASSTRGLQVLTF. The DNA of the CDR3 is TGTGCCAGTAGTACCAGGGGACTTCAAGTCCTGACTTTC.

The V and J genes are TRBV30 and TRBJ1-4; TRBD1 matches 9 bases. Trimming cost V 3 bases and J 7 bases; bases outside gene matches: 6. This CDR3 has 14 residues. Germline assignment: CDR1 GTSNPN and CDR2 SVGIG (reference sequence). The CDR3 loop is CAWSAGQGGEKLFF. The CDR3 DNA reads TGTGCCTGGAGCGCGGGACAGGGCGGTGAAAAACTGTTTTTT. Together with reference TRBV30 and TRBJ1-4, the CDR3 gives the full variable domain: SQTIHQWPATLVQPVGSPLSLECTVEGTSNPNLYWYRQAAGRGLQLLFYSVGIGQISSEVPQNLSASRPQDRQFILSSKKLLLSDSGFYLCAWSAGQGGEKLFFGSGTQLSVL.

The CDR3 reads CASSGTSGGRGELFF. For the CDR3, the DNA is TGTGCCAGTAGTGGAACTAGCGGGGGGCGCGGGGAGCTGTTTTTT. V usage is TRBV19 and J usage is TRBJ2-2, with 12 bases that match TRBD2. Germline values: CDR1 LNHDA, CDR2 SQIVND (reference sequence). This CDR3 region has 15 residues. J gave up 7 bases and V 5 bases, and 5 bases lay outside the gene matches.

This clone was observed once. The rearrangement uses TRBV20-1 and TRBJ1-2, with D possibly being TRBD1 (5 bases). V lost 4 bases, J lost 3 bases, and 6 bases lay in between. The germline V gene encodes CDR1 DFQATT and CDR2 SNEGSKA (reference sequence). CDR3 length: 11 amino acids. CDR3 protein: CSATGDYGYTF. The CDR3 DNA reads as TGCAGTGCTACGGGGGACTATGGCTACACCTTC.

This clone rates as medium-sized. Written as DNA, the CDR3 is TGTGCCAGTAACGGGGGGACCCCATTTGATGGGCAGTACTTC. This encodes CASNGGTPFDGQYF. The J gene is TRBJ2-7, the V gene TRBV9, with 7 bases aligning to TRBD2. The CDR3 has 14 residues. With V trimmed by 8 bases and J by 9 bases, 17 bases remained unmatched. The germline CDR1 and CDR2 sequences are SGDLS and YYNGEE.

Judged by abundance, this clone is medium-sized. The chain combines TRBV4-3 with TRBJ2-1, with 7 bases matching TRBD2. The V gene end was trimmed by 0 bases and the J gene end by 2 bases; junction bases not matched to a gene: 13. Germline-derived CDR1 and CDR2 are LGHNA and YSLEER. The CDR3 consists of 19 residues. This chain's CDR3 is CASSQEQGLWGGAYNEQFF. CDR3 bases: TGCGCCAGCAGCCAAGAGCAAGGTCTTTGGGGGGGAGCCTACAATGAGCAGTTCTTC.

The rearrangement uses TRBV5-4 and TRBJ1-4; 9 positions match TRBD1. This CDR3 has 19 residues. J gave up 0 bases and V 0 bases, and 9 bases lay outside the gene matches. Germline CDR1 SGHNT, CDR2 YYREEE (reference sequence). The CDR3 protein is CASSLAGTGSPTTNEKLFF. The CDR3, as DNA: TGTGCCAGCAGCTTGGCCGGGACAGGGTCACCTACAACTAATGAAAAACTGTTTTTT.

The chain is built from TRBV6-1 and TRBJ2-7; 7 bases align to TRBD1. Germline CDR1 and CDR2: MNHNS and SASEGT. The CDR3 spans 15 residues. J lost 0 bases, V lost 4 bases, and 6 bases had no gene match. CDR3 sequence reads: CASSGPGQSSYEQYF. CDR3 DNA sequence: TGTGCCAGCAGTGGACCGGGACAGAGCTCCTACGAGCAGTACTTC.

This clone was detected a few times. The J gene is TRBJ1-2, the V gene TRBV19; D is uncertain. Trimming removed 1 base from V and 11 bases from J, with 11 bases in between. CDR3 size: 12 residues. Germline CDR1 and CDR2: LNHDA and SQIVND (reference sequence). The CDR3 is CASSIGRREYTF. CDR3 bases: TGTGCCAGTAGTATAGGAAGGAGGGAGTACACCTTC.

The chain couples TRBV7-2 to TRBJ2-2; a possible D gene is TRBD1 (5 bases). The CDR3 has 13 residues. Germline loops: CDR1 SGHTA, CDR2 FQGNSA. Trimming shortened V by 4 bases and J by 5 bases, and 8 bases separated the two germline ends. The CDR3 here is CASSWAGTGELFF. CDR3 in DNA: TGTGCCAGCAGCTGGGCAGGGACCGGGGAGCTGTTTTTT.